Shown below are 21 T cell receptor beta chains from a single sample sequenced in a study of blood T cell repertoires in COVID-19. Assay used: immunoSEQ multiplex PCR; TCRdb lists only in-frame clones, some missing. The table records some 15,000 clones, 75% to 90% of them present only once. The sample comprised peripheral blood. The receptors originated from a man aged 45-65 years with active COVID-19.

The V gene is TRBV19, the J gene TRBJ2-3, with D maybe TRBD1 (6 bases). The V gene lost 3 bases and the J gene lost 3 bases, with 13 bases spanning the gap. The V gene's germline CDR1 is LNHDA and CDR2 SQIVND (reference sequence). The CDR3 runs 15 residues. DNA for the CDR3: TGTGCCAGTAGTATGGGGAACAGGGCTACAGATACGCAGTATTTT. This codes for CASSMGNRATDTQYF.

The rearrangement uses TRBV24-1 and TRBJ2-1; 9 bases align to TRBD1. There are 15 residues in the CDR3. Germline lookup yields CDR1 KGHDR and CDR2 SFDVKD. Trimming cost V 4 bases and J 8 bases; bases outside gene matches: 8. The CDR3 region is CATSEGTGKSHEQFF. The CDR3 nucleotides are TGTGCCACCAGTGAAGGGACAGGGAAATCCCATGAGCAGTTCTTC.

V usage is TRBV7-2 and J usage is TRBJ2-5; 8 bases match TRBD1. V trimming: 4 bases; J trimming: 4 bases; junction bases outside the gene matches: 11. CDR3 size: 16 residues. Per germline, CDR1 SGHTA and CDR2 FQGNSA. The CDR3 region has the DNA TGTGCCAGCAGCTCCCCCGAATTCCAGGGGGCAGAGACCCAGTACTTC. Amino acid sequence: CASSSPEFQGAETQYF.

The V call is TRBV5-8, the J call TRBJ2-1; D may be TRBD1 (5 bases). The V end was cut by 3 bases, the J end by 8 bases, with 15 bases between. The V gene's germline CDR1 is SGHTS and CDR2 YDEGEE. CDR3 size: 14 residues. The CDR3 region has the DNA TGTGCCAGCAGCTGGCTTGGGGCTGGGGATGAGCAGTTCTTC. Protein: CASSWLGAGDEQFF.

The V gene is TRBV9, the J gene TRBJ2-1, with D possibly matching TRBD2 (6 bases). The CDR3 covers 17 residues. Trimming removed 2 bases from V and 7 bases from J, with 22 bases in between. Germline V CDR1 and CDR2: SGDLS, YYNGEE. CDR3 nucleotides: TGTGCCAGCAGCGTTTTTCCGGGGGAGTCCCTTGCAAATGAGCAGTTCTTC. Amino acids: CASSVFPGESLANEQFF.

This clone occurred once. This rearrangement joins TRBV10-3 to TRBJ1-2, with 7 bases identical to TRBD1. V was clipped by 2 bases and J by 7 bases; unmatched bases: 10. Looked up from germline, CDR1 is ENHRY and CDR2 is SYGVKD. The CDR3 sequence is 15 residues long. The CDR3 protein is CAISENRGGLAGYTF. The CDR3 nucleotides are TGTGCCATCAGTGAGAACAGGGGAGGATTGGCTGGCTACACCTTC.

The genes are TRBV2 and TRBJ2-3; 13 bases match TRBD2. Germline V gene sequence: CDR1 SNHLY, CDR2 FYNNEI. With V trimmed by 6 bases and J by 2 bases, 2 bases remained unmatched. This CDR3 has 15 amino acids. In DNA form, the CDR3 reads TGTGCCAGCAGGGGGACTAGCGGGGTCACAGATACGCAGTATTTT. It is translated as CASRGTSGVTDTQYF. The full variable domain, in which reference TRBV2 and TRBJ2-3 provide the parts outside the CDR3, is EPEVTQTPSHQVTQMGQEVILRCVPISNHLYFYWYRQILGQKVEFLVSFYNNEISEKSEIFDDQFSVERPDGSNFTLKIRSTKLEDSAMYFCASRGTSGVTDTQYFGPGTRLTVL.

The gene calls are TRBV6-5 and TRBJ2-7; 8 nucleotides agree with TRBD1. Germline CDR1 is MNHEY and CDR2 is SVGAGI. V lost 7 bases to trimming and J lost 2 bases; unmatched junction nucleotides: 7. This CDR3 comprises 14 residues. The chain's CDR3 is CASTAPQGAYEQYF. In nucleotides, the CDR3 is TGTGCCAGCACCGCCCCACAGGGGGCCTACGAGCAGTACTTC.

J is TRBJ2-3 and V is TRBV7-3, with 8 bases that match TRBD2. Germline V CDR1 and CDR2: SGHTA, FQGTGA. The CDR3 spans 15 residues. The J segment lost 4 bases and the V segment lost 6 bases, leaving 9 bases of the junction unmatched. CDR3 amino acids: CASSLTSLAADTQYF. CDR3 bases: TGTGCCAGCAGTCTTACTTCACTAGCGGCAGATACGCAGTATTTT.

The chain combines TRBV9 with TRBJ2-1; the D is unclear. CDR3 size: 14 residues. The ends were cut back, 0 bases at V and 3 bases at J, with 7 bases in the middle. The germline CDR1 and CDR2 sequences are SGDLS and YYNGEE. The CDR3 nucleotides read TGTGCCAGCAGCGTAGAATCCCACTACAATGAGCAGTTCTTC. This encodes CASSVESHYNEQFF. Looking up the rest from reference TRBV9 and TRBJ2-1 gives the full variable domain: DSGVTQTPKHLITATGQRVTLRCSPRSGDLSVYWYQQSLDQGLQFLIQYYNGEERAKGNILERFSAQQFPDLHSELNLSSLELGDSALYFCASSVESHYNEQFFGPGTRLTVL.

This chain connects TRBV30 to TRBJ1-2, with 7 bases aligning to TRBD1. The CDR3 extends over 14 amino acids. The germline gives CDR1 GTSNPN, CDR2 SVGIG (reference sequence). J lost 4 bases, V lost 2 bases, and 7 bases had no gene match. CDR3 DNA: TGTGCCTGGAGTCTATCGGACAGGAGCTATGGCTACACCTTC. It encodes CAWSLSDRSYGYTF.

The chain uses TRBV28 and TRBJ1-3; possibly TRBD1 for D (5 bases). V lost 2 bases and J 0 bases, leaving 17 bases between the germline ends. Germline-derived CDR1 and CDR2 are MDHEN and SYDVKM. This CDR3 spans 18 amino acids. As DNA, the CDR3 is TGTGCCAGCAGTTTAGGCAGGGCTCACACCAACTCTGGAAACACCATATATTTT. This translates into CASSLGRAHTNSGNTIYF.

The chain recombines TRBV19 with TRBJ2-1, with 10 bases identical to TRBD2. Germline CDR1 LNHDA, CDR2 SQIVND (reference sequence). The V segment lost 7 bases and the J segment 4 bases; nucleotides outside the gene matches: 1. The CDR3 runs to 13 residues. CDR3 residues: CASKLAGYNEQFF. In DNA, the CDR3 is TGTGCCAGTAAACTAGCGGGATACAATGAGCAGTTCTTC.

V gene TRBV5-1 combines with J gene TRBJ2-1, with D perhaps TRBD2 (6 bases). The CDR3 covers 16 residues. Between the trimmed V and J ends, which lost 0 bases and 4 bases, there was a span of 14 bases. The germline V gene has CDR1 SGHRS and CDR2 YFSETQ. The chain's CDR3 is CASSLVAAGPYNEQFF. CDR3 nucleotide sequence: TGCGCCAGCAGCTTGGTCGCCGCGGGGCCGTACAATGAGCAGTTCTTC.

J is TRBJ1-1 and V is TRBV6-1; D is undetermined. The CDR3 is made up of 13 amino acids. With 3 bases removed from V and 3 bases from J, the gap between germline ends came to 8 bases. Germline V CDR1 and CDR2: MNHNS, SASEGT. The chain's CDR3 is CASSESQYTEAFF. The DNA for the CDR3 is TGTGCCAGCAGTGAGTCGCAGTACACTGAAGCTTTCTTT.

The V and J genes are TRBV24-1 and TRBJ1-2; a possible D gene is TRBD1 (5 bases). V lost 0 bases, J lost 6 bases, and 10 bases lay in between. Germline V gene data show CDR1 as KGHDR and CDR2 as SFDVKD. CDR3 size: 14 residues. The CDR3 protein is CATSDLQGTNGYTF. CDR3 nucleotide sequence: TGTGCCACCAGTGATTTGCAGGGAACGAATGGCTACACCTTC.

The J gene is TRBJ1-2, the V gene TRBV7-9, with D tentatively TRBD1 (5 bases). The ends were cut back, 3 bases at V and 0 bases at J, with 5 bases in the middle. Germline V lookup: CDR1 SEHNR, CDR2 FQNEAQ (reference sequence). This CDR3 is 13 amino acids long. The CDR3 reads CASSLTANYGYTF. Written as DNA, the CDR3 is TGTGCCAGCAGCTTGACAGCTAACTATGGCTACACCTTC.

The chain couples TRBV5-8 to TRBJ2-5; 13 bases fit TRBD2. V shed 2 bases and J 7 bases; nucleotides not matched to a gene: 5. The CDR3 is 15 amino acids. The germline CDR1 and CDR2 sequences are SGHTS and YDEGEE. The CDR3 bases are TGTGCCAGCAGCTTCGGGACTAGCGGGACGGTGACCCAGTACTTC. It codes for CASSFGTSGTVTQYF.

The chain links TRBV6-5 to TRBJ2-4; 8 nucleotides match TRBD2. Germline CDR1 and CDR2: MNHEY and SVGAGI. The CDR3 has 15 residues. The J segment lost 3 bases and the V segment lost 8 bases, leaving 9 bases of the junction unmatched. Written as DNA, the CDR3 is TGTGCCAGCGGAGGAATCCGGGAGGGCAAAAACATTCAGTACTTC. As protein: CASGGIREGKNIQYF.

The CDR3 loop is CASSVEAMNTEAFF. CDR3 nucleotides: TGTGCCAGCAGCGTCGAAGCTATGAACACTGAAGCTTTCTTT. This chain connects TRBV9 to TRBJ1-1; D not certain. CDR3 size: 14 residues. V lost 2 bases to trimming and J lost 0 bases, with 8 bases between them. The germline V gene encodes CDR1 SGDLS and CDR2 YYNGEE.

This clone was seen only once. The chain has TRBV2 and TRBJ1-2; D not certain. Per germline, CDR1 SNHLY and CDR2 FYNNEI. The V and J ends lost 4 bases and 5 bases respectively, with 11 bases between them. The CDR3 spans 13 residues. CDR3 nucleotides: TGTGCCAGCAGTGTAAGGACTCTATATGGCTACACCTTC. This sequence encodes CASSVRTLYGYTF.